Reported below is one TCR beta chain. This clonotype was detected only a few times. What this receptor recognizes is not known. No base quality information exists; no much larger clone differs at one position. This sample is part of a study of T cells after yellow fever vaccination (dated by TCRdb to the late 2010s). With regard to the full study: The SMART-Seq v4 Ultra Low Input RNA kit was used to prepare libraries from fractions with low cell numbers. Bulk TCR alpha and beta repertoires were sequenced longitudinally to track T-cell clones before and after primary and booster YFV17D yellow fever vaccination. The cohort comprised two healthy male donors, one aged 18 to 30 and one aged 30 to 40 years. Blood samples were taken at several timepoints before and after primary and secondary immunization, and bulk PBMC replicates and cell subsets were isolated. What the work shows at the level of the full study, not this receptor alone: The secondary T-cell response was weaker than the primary response but faster, peaking on day 5 instead of day 15. Computational filtering was needed because FACS-sorted repertoires could contain abundant contaminating clonotypes from the bulk population. Most clones expanded after primary vaccination (about 96% of CD4 and approximately 86% of CD8) were re-detected after the booster, suggesting that broad memory maintenance occurred. A small share of clonotypes was detected in both CD4 and CD8 compartments, with the overlap likely arising from convergent recombination. The study included only a couple of donors, which limits how far the findings can be generalized.

The sample was run on an Illumina NovaSeq 6000. TCR cDNA was synthesized by 5'RACE template switching, through which a universal primer site and unique molecular identifiers were introduced. Priming for cDNA synthesis came from both the TCR alpha and TCR beta constant segments. Libraries were amplified in two PCR steps, with sample barcodes and sequencing adapters added in the second step. Libraries were sequenced on Illumina HiSeq 2500 (2x100 bp) or NovaSeq (2x150 bp). The authors' analysis ran thus. MIGEC was used to demultiplex reads and collapse the reads into UMI consensus sequences, and MiXCR was used for V(D)J alignment. Vaccine-responding clonotypes were defined with edgeR using replicate PBMC samples, requiring FDR below 0.01 and a log2 fold change above 5 up to day 15. Each bulk clonotype received a CD4 or CD8 identity based on whether the sequenced CD4 or CD8 repertoire contained that clonotype at higher abundance. TCRdb redid the processing of the public reads, applying fastp at Q25 and MiXCR, and retained in-frame beta chains. CDR3 protein sequences are deduplicated, and each keeps its most common genes and DNA. The V and J calls follow TCRdb's processing rather than the paper's. The sample has 300,000 to 400,000 distinct CDR3 sequences on record, about 4% of them singletons. Approximately 24% of the sample comes from the top ten.

V loses 0 bases of germline sequence and J loses 3 bases, and the interval between the two ends is 11 bases. Looking up the germline V gene (reference sequence) yields CDR1 SGHNT and CDR2 YYREEE. The CDR3 runs 15 amino acids, cysteine and phenylalanine included. Only the CDR3 DNA stays, 45 bases, in frame from base 1. Sample treatment or condition, as interpreted from the label and publication: live attenuated yellow fever vaccine strain. At every blood-draw timepoint, two biological replicates of bulk PBMCs were collected. PBMCs were isolated from peripheral blood using a standard Ficoll-Paque protocol. TriZol was used to extract RNA from bulk PBMCs, CD4 and CD8 fractions, and dextramer-positive and dextramer-negative fractions.

This receptor chain uses TRBV5-4 and TRBJ2-3; a weak D assignment points to TRBD2 (6 bases agree). The source material was PBMCs, sampled 5 days after the yellow fever booster vaccination. This clonotype was sampled from a man younger than 35 who received the YFV17D yellow fever vaccine. CDR3 region: CASSLGLAATDTQYF. The DNA reads TGTGCCAGCAGCTTGGGCTTAGCGGCAACAGATACGCAGTATTTT.